Below, 2 T cell receptor beta chains from the same sample are listed, as sequenced in a study of shared clonotypes between healthy human individuals (dated by TCRdb to about 2020). Library preparation employed the immunoSEQ multiplex PCR assay. This immuneACCESS table, as held by TCRdb, lists in-frame sequences with V and J called but not all clones. Of the missing ones, under half trace to an unresolved V gene in checked studies; the others have no known cause. For this sample there are about 2.1 million clones; just under 95% appear just once. Of the sample, approximately 1.7% falls within the top ten clones. CD8 naive samples were CD45RO-negative cells positively selected for CCR7, giving a CD45RA+CCR7+ population that excluded TemRA cells. Specimen: naive CD8+ T cells from PBMCs. The sample's cell subset or site label, in plain terms: CD45RA+CCR7+. These receptors all stem from a man between 18 and 35 years old in good health. Some clones in this sample may be carry-over from other donors' samples.

The chain employs TRBV6-5 and TRBJ1-5; D unresolved. The CDR3 is 13 amino acids. Germline V gives CDR1 MNHEY, CDR2 SVGAGI. The germline V and J ends were trimmed by 0 bases and 5 bases, with 5 bases remaining between them. CDR3 DNA sequence: TGTGCCAGCAGTTACTCGTCGGATCAGCCCCAGCATTTT. Its protein product is CASSYSSDQPQHF.

About this clone itself: Other DNA sequences in the same sample also yield this CDR3. V usage is TRBV27 and J usage is TRBJ2-7; 11 bases are shared with TRBD2. Germline CDR1 MNHEY, CDR2 SMNVEV (reference sequence). CDR3 length: 14 amino acids. The V segment lost 5 bases and the J segment 3 bases; nucleotides outside the gene matches: 3. DNA for the CDR3: TGTGCCAGCAGTATCGGGACTAGCGGCTACGAGCAGTACTTC. This encodes CASSIGTSGYEQYF.